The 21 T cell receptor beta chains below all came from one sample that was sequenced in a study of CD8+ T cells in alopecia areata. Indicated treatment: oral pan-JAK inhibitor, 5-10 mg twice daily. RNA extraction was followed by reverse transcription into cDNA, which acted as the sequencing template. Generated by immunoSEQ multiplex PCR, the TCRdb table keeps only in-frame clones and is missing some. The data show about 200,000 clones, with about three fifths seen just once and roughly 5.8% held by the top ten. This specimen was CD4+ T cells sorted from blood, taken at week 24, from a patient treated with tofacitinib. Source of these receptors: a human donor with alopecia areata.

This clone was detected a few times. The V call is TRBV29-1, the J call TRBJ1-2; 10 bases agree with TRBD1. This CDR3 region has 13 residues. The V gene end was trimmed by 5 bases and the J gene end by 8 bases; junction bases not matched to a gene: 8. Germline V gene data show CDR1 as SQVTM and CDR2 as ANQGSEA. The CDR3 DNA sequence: TGCAGCGTTACGGGACAGGGGACTGGAGGCTACACCTTC. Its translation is CSVTGQGTGGYTF.

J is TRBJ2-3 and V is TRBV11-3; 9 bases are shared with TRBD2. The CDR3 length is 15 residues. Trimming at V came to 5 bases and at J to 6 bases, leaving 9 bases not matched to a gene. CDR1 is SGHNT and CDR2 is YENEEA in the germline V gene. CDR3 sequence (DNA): TGTGCCAGCAGCCTTCAGGGACTAGCAGCGGATACGCAGTATTTT. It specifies CASSLQGLAADTQYF.

This CDR3 reads CASSEASGRVYEQYF. As DNA, the CDR3 is TGTGCCAGCAGTGAAGCAAGCGGGAGAGTCTACGAGCAGTACTTC. The chain recombines TRBV2 with TRBJ2-7, with TRBD2 identical over 8 bases. The germline V gene has CDR1 SNHLY and CDR2 FYNNEI. V was pared by 0 bases and J by 3 bases, with 4 bases of the junction left unmatched. This CDR3 has 15 residues.

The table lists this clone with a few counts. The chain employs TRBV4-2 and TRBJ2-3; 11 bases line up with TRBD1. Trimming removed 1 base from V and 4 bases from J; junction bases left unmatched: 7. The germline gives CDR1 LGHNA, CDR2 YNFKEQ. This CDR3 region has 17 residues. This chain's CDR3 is CASSQGQGTGGSDTQYF. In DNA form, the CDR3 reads TGTGCCAGCAGCCAAGGTCAAGGGACAGGGGGGTCAGATACGCAGTATTTT.

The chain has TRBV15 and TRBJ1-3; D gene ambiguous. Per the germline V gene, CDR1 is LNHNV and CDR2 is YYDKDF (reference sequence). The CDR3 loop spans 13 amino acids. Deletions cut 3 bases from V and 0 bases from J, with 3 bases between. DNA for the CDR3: TGTGCCACCAGCAGTTTCTCTGGAAACACCATATATTTT. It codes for CATSSFSGNTIYF.

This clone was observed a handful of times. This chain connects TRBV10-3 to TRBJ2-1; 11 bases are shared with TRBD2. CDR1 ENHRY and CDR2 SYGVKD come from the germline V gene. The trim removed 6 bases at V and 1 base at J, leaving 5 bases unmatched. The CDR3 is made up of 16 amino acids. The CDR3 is CAISGTSGYSYNEQFF. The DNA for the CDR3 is TGTGCCATCAGCGGGACTAGCGGATATTCCTACAATGAGCAGTTCTTC.

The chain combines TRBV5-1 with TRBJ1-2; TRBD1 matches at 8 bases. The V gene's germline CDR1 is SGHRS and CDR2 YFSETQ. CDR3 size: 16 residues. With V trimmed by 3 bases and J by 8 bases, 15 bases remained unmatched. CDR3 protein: CASSSAPGGADGGYTF. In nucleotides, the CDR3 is TGCGCCAGCAGCTCAGCACCAGGGGGCGCGGATGGAGGCTACACCTTC.

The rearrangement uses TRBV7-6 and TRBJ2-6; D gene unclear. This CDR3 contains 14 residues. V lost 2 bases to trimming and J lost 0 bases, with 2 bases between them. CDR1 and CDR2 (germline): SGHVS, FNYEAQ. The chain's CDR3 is CASSLSSGANVLTF. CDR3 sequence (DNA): TGTGCCAGCAGCTTATCCTCTGGGGCCAACGTCCTGACTTTC.

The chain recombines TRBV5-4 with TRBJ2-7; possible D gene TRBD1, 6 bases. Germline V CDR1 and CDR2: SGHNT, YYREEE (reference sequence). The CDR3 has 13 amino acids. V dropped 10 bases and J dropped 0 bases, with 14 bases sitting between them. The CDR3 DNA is TGTGCCTCGACCGGACAGACCTCCTACGAGCAGTACTTC. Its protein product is CASTGQTSYEQYF.

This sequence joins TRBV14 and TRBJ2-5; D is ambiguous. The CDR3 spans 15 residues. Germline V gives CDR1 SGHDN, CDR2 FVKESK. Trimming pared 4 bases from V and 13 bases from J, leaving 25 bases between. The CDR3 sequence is CASSLNKGNRRARYF. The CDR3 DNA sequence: TGTGCCAGCAGCCTCAACAAAGGGAACCGGCGAGCGAGGTACTTC.

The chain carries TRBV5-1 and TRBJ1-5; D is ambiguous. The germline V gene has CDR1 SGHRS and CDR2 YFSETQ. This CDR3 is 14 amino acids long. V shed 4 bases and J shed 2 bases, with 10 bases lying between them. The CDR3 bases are TGCGCCAGCAGCCCCCAAGCTGGCAATCAGCCCCAGCATTTT. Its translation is CASSPQAGNQPQHF.

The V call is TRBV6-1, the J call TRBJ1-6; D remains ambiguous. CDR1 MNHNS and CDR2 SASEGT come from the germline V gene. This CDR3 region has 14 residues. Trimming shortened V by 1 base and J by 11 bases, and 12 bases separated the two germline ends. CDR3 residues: CASSEEGLEPPLHF. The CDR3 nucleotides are TGTGCCAGCAGTGAAGAAGGCTTGGAACCACCCCTCCACTTT.

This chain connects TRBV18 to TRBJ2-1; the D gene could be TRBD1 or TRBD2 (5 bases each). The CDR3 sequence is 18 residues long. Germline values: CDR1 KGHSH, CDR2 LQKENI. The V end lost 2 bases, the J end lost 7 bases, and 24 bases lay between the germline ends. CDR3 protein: CASSPETPGNGIRNEQFF. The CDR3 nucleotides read TGTGCCAGCTCACCAGAGACCCCAGGGAACGGGATAAGGAATGAGCAGTTCTTC.

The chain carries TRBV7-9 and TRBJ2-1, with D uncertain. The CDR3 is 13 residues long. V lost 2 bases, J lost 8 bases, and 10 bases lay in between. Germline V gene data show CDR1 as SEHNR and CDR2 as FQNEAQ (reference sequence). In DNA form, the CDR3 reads TGTGCCAGCAGCTTACCTGTAGGGCATGAGCAGTTCTTC. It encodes CASSLPVGHEQFF.

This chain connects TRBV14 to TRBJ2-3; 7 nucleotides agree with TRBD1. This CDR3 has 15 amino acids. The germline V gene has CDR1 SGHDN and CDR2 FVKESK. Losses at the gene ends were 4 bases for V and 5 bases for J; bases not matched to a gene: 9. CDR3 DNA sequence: TGTGCCAGCAGCCTAAGGGGGACAGCCGGAGATACGCAGTATTTT. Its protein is CASSLRGTAGDTQYF.

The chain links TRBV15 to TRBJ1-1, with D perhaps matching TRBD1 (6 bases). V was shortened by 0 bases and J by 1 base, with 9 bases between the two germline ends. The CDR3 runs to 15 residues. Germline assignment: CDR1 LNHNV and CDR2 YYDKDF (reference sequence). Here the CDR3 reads CATSRDPTGNTEAFF. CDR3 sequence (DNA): TGTGCCACCAGCAGAGATCCGACAGGGAACACTGAAGCTTTCTTT.

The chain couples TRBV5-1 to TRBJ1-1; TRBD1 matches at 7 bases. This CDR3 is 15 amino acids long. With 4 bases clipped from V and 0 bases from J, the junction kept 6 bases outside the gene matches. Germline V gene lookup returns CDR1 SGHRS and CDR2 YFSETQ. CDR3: CASSVHRGMNTEAFF. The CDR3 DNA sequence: TGCGCCAGCAGCGTACACAGGGGAATGAACACTGAAGCTTTCTTT.

Here the CDR3 reads CASSLDDSTEMNTGELFF. CDR3 sequence (DNA): TGTGCCAGCAGCTTGGATGACTCGACAGAAATGAACACCGGGGAGCTGTTTTTT. The V call is TRBV5-6, the J call TRBJ2-2, with a weak D call TRBD1 (5 bases). The CDR3 is made up of 18 amino acids. Germline-derived CDR1 and CDR2 are SGHDT and YYEEEE. V lost 0 bases to trimming and J lost 1 base, with 16 bases between them.

For the CDR3, the DNA is TGTGCCAGCAGCCGCCGCGGGACTAGCGGATACAATGAGCAGTTCTTC. This gives the protein CASSRRGTSGYNEQFF. V usage is TRBV7-9 and J usage is TRBJ2-1; 11 positions agree with TRBD2. The CDR3 is 16 amino acids. Germline CDR1 and CDR2: SEHNR and FQNEAQ (reference sequence). Losses at the gene ends were 5 bases for V and 4 bases for J; bases not matched to a gene: 7.

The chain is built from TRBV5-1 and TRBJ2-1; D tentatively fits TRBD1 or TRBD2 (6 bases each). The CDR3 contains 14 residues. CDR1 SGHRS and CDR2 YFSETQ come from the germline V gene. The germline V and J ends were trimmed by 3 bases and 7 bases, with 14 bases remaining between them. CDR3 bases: TGCGCCAGCAGCTCCGGGGGCCCCCCGAATGAGCAGTTCTTC. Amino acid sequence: CASSSGGPPNEQFF.

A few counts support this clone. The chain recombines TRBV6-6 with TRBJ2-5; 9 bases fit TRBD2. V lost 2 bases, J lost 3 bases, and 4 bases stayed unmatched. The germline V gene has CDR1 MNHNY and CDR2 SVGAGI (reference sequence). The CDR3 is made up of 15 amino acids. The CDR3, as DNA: TGTGCCAGCAGTTACGATGGCGGGGGGGAAGAGACCCAGTACTTC. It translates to CASSYDGGGEETQYF.